Sequencing of this TCR beta chain was carried out in a study of T cell changes during pregnancy in multiple sclerosis. The repertoire was sequenced with immunoSEQ multiplex PCR; TCRdb's copy has only in-frame clones and lacks some. Counted here are 35,000 to 50,000 clones, roughly 87% occurring once; the ten biggest clones make up 1.2%. Per germline, CDR1 GTSNPN and CDR2 SVGIG (reference sequence). This CDR3 spans 15 amino acids. V lost 5 bases, J lost 2 bases, and 6 bases stayed unmatched. Material: CD4+ T cells from peripheral blood mononuclear cells, obtained after pregnancy. The chain couples TRBV30 to TRBJ2-3, with 11 bases that match TRBD2. This clonotype was obtained from a female donor with multiple sclerosis, enrolled in a pregnancy study. The CDR3 nucleotides are TGTGCCTGGGGCCTAGCGGGAGGATTCACAGATACGCAGTATTTT. This gives the protein CAWGLAGGFTDTQYF.